This TCR beta chain was recorded in a study of T cells after yellow fever vaccination. TCRdb passed the 5' RACE reads through MiXCR, listing each CDR3 protein once. The data contain 450,000 to 650,000 distinct CDR3 sequences, 21% of them singletons. The CDR3 contains 14 residues. V lost 6 bases, J lost 0 bases, and 11 bases lay in between. Per the germline V gene, CDR1 is SGHVS and CDR2 is FNYEAQ. Broader study findings: Abundant bulk-derived clonotypes could contaminate FACS-sorted repertoires. Most primary-vaccination clones recurred post-booster (around 95% CD4, more than 85% CD8).

This clonotype was seen a handful of times. The antigen remains undetermined. The chain joins TRBV7-6 to TRBJ2-5, with a possible D match to TRBD1 (6 bases). This sequence originates from a man aged 18 to 29 who received the YFV17D yellow fever vaccine. Specimen: PBMCs, collected 21 days after the first yellow fever vaccination. The CDR3 region has the DNA TGTGCCAGCAGGAAAACAGGGTACCAAGAGACCCAGTACTTC. The encoded protein is CASRKTGYQETQYF.